This TCR beta chain was sequenced in a study of early T cells in non-severe SARS-CoV-2 infection. This clonotype was counted at least ten times. TCRdb fed the 5' RACE reads into MiXCR, producing one record per CDR3 protein. The sample has 80,000 or so distinct CDR3 sequences, approximately 12% seen once. The sequence was obtained from an adult who was a healthcare worker with PCR-confirmed SARS-CoV-2 infection or an uninfected control (not recorded which). Sequencing used whole blood.

The CDR3: CASSSQGGNEQFF. The CDR3 DNA reads as TGCGCCAGCAGCTCACAGGGGGGCAATGAGCAGTTCTTC. The rearrangement uses TRBV5-1 and TRBJ2-1, with 8 bases that match TRBD1. This CDR3 is 13 amino acids long. The V gene's germline CDR1 is SGHRS and CDR2 YFSETQ. V lost 3 bases and J lost 6; bases outside the gene matches: 2.